This T cell receptor (beta chain) is drawn from a study of post-analysis software for immune sequencing data. Study findings and constraints: Those with multiple sclerosis, the patient group, showed significantly lower normalized Chao1 diversity than controls. The study found TRBV5-6, TRBV5-1 and TRBV20-1 among five or six TRBV segments more frequent in patients than controls.

The TCR beta cDNA libraries carried unique molecular identifiers. MiXCR, applied by TCRdb to the PCR reads, yields one record per CDR3 protein. The sample holds 650,000 to 850,000 distinct CDR3 sequences, 46% seen once. This CDR3 is 13 amino acids long. Germline CDR1 and CDR2: MNHEY and SMNVEV (reference sequence). Remarks on this clonotype: Its antigen is unidentified.

This TCR came from a girl aged 5-17 years with multiple sclerosis. The chain joins TRBV27 to TRBJ2-4, with D unresolved. The J call is in doubt because the DNA end fits TRBJ2-7 better. The sequenced material came from blood. The CDR3 coding sequence is TGTGCCAGCAGTTTATTGATGAACTACGAGCAGTACTTC. Translated, it gives CASSLLMNYEQYF.